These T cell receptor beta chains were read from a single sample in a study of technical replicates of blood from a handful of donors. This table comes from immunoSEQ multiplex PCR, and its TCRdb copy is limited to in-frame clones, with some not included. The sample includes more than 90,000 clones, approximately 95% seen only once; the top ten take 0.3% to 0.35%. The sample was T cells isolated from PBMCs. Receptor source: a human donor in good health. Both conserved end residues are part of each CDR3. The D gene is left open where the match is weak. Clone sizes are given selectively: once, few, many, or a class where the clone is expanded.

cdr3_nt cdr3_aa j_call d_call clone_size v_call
TGTGCCACCCGAGCGACAGGGAGAGGACAGCCCCAGCATTTT CATRATGRGQPQHF TRBJ1-5 TRBD1 - TRBV6-5
TGTGCCTGGAGTATGTGGGGCACTAATGAAAAACTGTTTTTT CAWSMWGTNEKLFF TRBJ1-4 - - TRBV30
TGTGCCAGCAGCTTCTCGCTAGCGGGAGACAATGAGCAGTTCTTC CASSFSLAGDNEQFF TRBJ2-1 TRBD2 once TRBV7-9
TGCGCCAGCAGCCCCGGACAGACTAACTCCTACGAGCAGTACTTC CASSPGQTNSYEQYF TRBJ2-7 - once TRBV5-1
TGTGCCAGCAGTGAGTCCAGGGTCAATGAGCAGTTCTTC CASSESRVNEQFF TRBJ2-1 - few TRBV2
TGTGCCAGCAGTTACCCACCAGACAGGGCCATAGGCTACACCTTC CASSYPPDRAIGYTF TRBJ1-2 TRBD1 - TRBV6-6
TGTGCCAGCAGCTTAGCGAGCAATGAGCAGTTCTTC CASSLASNEQFF TRBJ2-1 - - TRBV7-2
TGTGCCAGCAGTACTAGGACTAGCAGTTTCGAGGAGACCCAGTACTTC CASSTRTSSFEETQYF TRBJ2-5 TRBD2 - TRBV6-6
TGCGCCAGCAGCCCGAACAGGGGGCTCGAAGCTTTCTTT CASSPNRGLEAFF TRBJ1-1 TRBD1 - TRBV4-1
TGTGCCAGCAGGCGGGGCAAAGGGGTTAACACTGAAGCTTTCTTT CASRRGKGVNTEAFF TRBJ1-1 - - TRBV28
TGCGCCAGCAGCCAAGAACTACCCAGCTCCTACAATGAGCAGTTCTTC CASSQELPSSYNEQFF TRBJ2-1 - once TRBV4-3
TGCGCCAGCAGCTTGTCCAGCGGGTCCGATCAGCCCCAGCATTTT CASSLSSGSDQPQHF TRBJ1-5 - - TRBV5-1
TGTGCCAGCAGCTTGGGCAGGCGGGAGTTGAGTGAGCAGTTCTTC CASSLGRRELSEQFF TRBJ2-1 TRBD2 - TRBV5-4
TGTGCCATCAGCGAGACCGGGACAGGGAATGAAAAACTGTTTTTT CAISETGTGNEKLFF TRBJ1-4 TRBD1 - TRBV10-3
TGTGCCAGCAGGCAACAGGGAGAAGGCTATGGCTACACCTTC CASRQQGEGYGYTF TRBJ1-2 - - TRBV2
TGTGCCAGCAGCCCATTGTCCGGGACAGGGGCTGGAAACACCATATATTTT CASSPLSGTGAGNTIYF TRBJ1-3 TRBD1 - TRBV7-2
TGTGCCAGCAGTCTAGGGGGCCGATCTGAAGCTTTCTTT CASSLGGRSEAFF TRBJ1-1 TRBD1 - TRBV27
TGCAGTGTTCCTGGACAGGGTGTAGTCTTT CSVPGQGVVF TRBJ1-1 TRBD1 - TRBV20-1
TGTGCCAGCAGCTTAGGCGGACAGGGCGTTTGGGAGCAGTACTTC CASSLGGQGVWEQYF TRBJ2-7 TRBD1 - TRBV7-8
TGTGCCAGCATAGCGGGGAGCTCTGGAAACACCATATATTTT CASIAGSSGNTIYF TRBJ1-3 - - TRBV28
TGCGCCAGCAGCCCTGCAGGGCTAACTAATGAAAAACTGTTTTTT CASSPAGLTNEKLFF TRBJ1-4 - - TRBV5-1
TGTGCCAGCAGTCCCCTAGGACAGGAACTGAATCAGCCCCAGCATTTT CASSPLGQELNQPQHF TRBJ1-5 TRBD1 - TRBV27
TGTGCCAGCAGCTCGGGGTGGGACAGGAGCTCCTACGAGCAGTACTTC CASSSGWDRSSYEQYF TRBJ2-7 TRBD1 - TRBV7-9
TGTGCCAGCAGCGTAGGCAGCGGGAGGGCCACAGATACGCAGTATTTT CASSVGSGRATDTQYF TRBJ2-3 TRBD2 - TRBV9
TGCGCCAGCAGCCAAGGGTGGAGCACCGGGGAGCTGTTTTTT CASSQGWSTGELFF TRBJ2-2 - once TRBV4-3
TGTGCCAGCCATAGGAGGGGAAGGGTTGAGAGTCAGCCCCAGCATTTT CASHRRGRVESQPQHF TRBJ1-5 - - TRBV19
TGTGCCAGTAGCACCGAAGCCGATTACCTATTTAACTATGGCTACACCTTC CASSTEADYLFNYGYTF TRBJ1-2 - - TRBV19
TGTGCCACCCTCCTGGACAGGGGAACATACAATGAGCAGTTCTTC CATLLDRGTYNEQFF TRBJ2-1 TRBD1 - TRBV27
TGTGCCAGTAGTATGGGGGGGAGTTACAGTGAGCAGTTCTTC CASSMGGSYSEQFF TRBJ2-1 TRBD2 - TRBV19
TGTGCCAGCAAAGGGACAGGGGGCGGAGAGACCCAGTACTTC CASKGTGGGETQYF TRBJ2-5 TRBD1 - TRBV28
TGTGCCAGCAGCCGCGGCCAGGGGGCCATTTCCTACGAGCAGTACTTC CASSRGQGAISYEQYF TRBJ2-7 TRBD1 - TRBV27
TGTGCCAGCAGCCTAATCCAATATAGCGGGAGTAGGGTCAAAAACATTCAGTACTTC CASSLIQYSGSRVKNIQYF TRBJ2-4 TRBD2 - TRBV7-8
TGTGCCAGCAGCTTAAAAATCCAGGGCAAAAAGCAGTACTTC CASSLKIQGKKQYF TRBJ2-7 - - TRBV7-3
TGTGCCAGTAGTATGGTCCTAGCGGCCACAGATACGCAGTATTTT CASSMVLAATDTQYF TRBJ2-3 TRBD2 - TRBV19
TGTGCCAGCATGTATGCAGGGGGCTCGGTGTATGGCTACACCTTC CASMYAGGSVYGYTF TRBJ1-2 TRBD1 - TRBV5-4
TGTGCCAGCAGAAAGCCTCTCCGACAGGATAGATACAATGAGCAGTTCTTC CASRKPLRQDRYNEQFF TRBJ2-1 - - TRBV21-1
TGTGCCAGTAGTATACTAGCGGAAGACAATGAGCAGTTCTTC CASSILAEDNEQFF TRBJ2-1 TRBD2 - TRBV19
TGTGCCAGCAGCAACACAAATGAGCAGTTCTTC CASSNTNEQFF TRBJ2-1 - - TRBV6-5
TGTGCCAGCAGCTTAGGCGCAGGGGGCGCGGGACTAGAGACCCAGTACTTC CASSLGAGGAGLETQYF TRBJ2-5 TRBD1 - TRBV7-2
TGTGCCAGCACCACCCTGAGGGCCTCTAATGAGCAGTTCTTC CASTTLRASNEQFF TRBJ2-1 - - TRBV6-1
TGTGCCAGCAGACGAGGGAGTGTCACTGAAGCTTTCTTT CASRRGSVTEAFF TRBJ1-1 - few TRBV6-1
TGTGCCACCAGCAGCGGTACAGGGAAAAAACTGTTTTTT CATSSGTGKKLFF TRBJ1-4 - - TRBV15
TGTGCCTGGACGAGCTACTCCTACGAGCAGTACTTC CAWTSYSYEQYF TRBJ2-7 - - TRBV30
TGTGCCAGCAGACTAGTTAGCAATCAGCCCCAGCATTTT CASRLVSNQPQHF TRBJ1-5 - - TRBV28
TGTGCCAGCAGCTTCGGACAGGGATATGCAGATACGCAGTATTTT CASSFGQGYADTQYF TRBJ2-3 TRBD1 once TRBV7-2
TGTGCCAGCGGACAGGCCAACTATGGCTACACCTTC CASGQANYGYTF TRBJ1-2 TRBD1 - TRBV6-5
TGTGCCAGCAGCTTAGGGCCCGGGACAGGCACTGGAAACACCATATATTTT CASSLGPGTGTGNTIYF TRBJ1-3 TRBD1 - TRBV11-2
TGTGCCAGCAGCTTAGTGGGACATAGGGAAAAACTGTTTTTT CASSLVGHREKLFF TRBJ1-4 - - TRBV11-3
TGTGCCAGCAGTTATACAATAGCGGGAGGGCGCAATGAGCAGTTCTTC CASSYTIAGGRNEQFF TRBJ2-1 TRBD2 - TRBV6-5
TGTGCCAGCAGTACCCGAGTCGGACTACCTTTAGCCAAAAACATTCAGTACTTC CASSTRVGLPLAKNIQYF TRBJ2-4 - once TRBV27
TGTGCCAGCACCACTTGGGAGCGGGCGAACACCGGGGAGCTGTTTTTT CASTTWERANTGELFF TRBJ2-2 - - TRBV27
TGTGCCAGCAGTCCCCAAAAAGGTGGGCTAGCCATCTACGAGCAGTACTTC CASSPQKGGLAIYEQYF TRBJ2-7 - - TRBV27
TGTGCCAGCAGCTTTCGCAGCTCTGGGGCCAACGTCCTGACTTTC CASSFRSSGANVLTF TRBJ2-6 - - TRBV5-4
TGTGCCAGCAGCTCAAGTAAAGGGAGGGACACTGAAGCTTTCTTT CASSSSKGRDTEAFF TRBJ1-1 - - TRBV7-9
TGTGCCAGCAGCGTAGAGGCGGGCTCTGGAAACACCATATATTTT CASSVEAGSGNTIYF TRBJ1-3 - - TRBV9
TGTGCCAGCAGCACCCGGACAGGCTACTACGAGCAGTACTTC CASSTRTGYYEQYF TRBJ2-7 TRBD1 - TRBV7-9
TGTGCCAGCAGTTTAGGGACTAGCGGCTACGAGCAGTACTTC CASSLGTSGYEQYF TRBJ2-7 TRBD2 - TRBV27
TGTGCCAGCAGCTCAGGATTTATTTCCGGAAACACCATATATTTT CASSSGFISGNTIYF TRBJ1-3 - once TRBV5-6
TGTGCCAGCAGGGTGACAGGGGGCACCGGGGAGCTGTTTTTT CASRVTGGTGELFF TRBJ2-2 TRBD1 - TRBV27
TGCGCCAGCAGCTTGGTATCAGGGAATGAAAATGAGCAGTTCTTC CASSLVSGNENEQFF TRBJ2-1 - - TRBV5-1